This T cell receptor beta chain was identified in a study of T cell changes during pregnancy in multiple sclerosis. Profiled with immunoSEQ multiplex PCR; TCRdb holds only in-frame clones, not every one. The data show 65,000 to 85,000 clones, roughly nine tenths seen once. V was clipped by 0 bases and J by 8 bases, with 8 bases between them. This CDR3 region has 12 residues. CDR1 and CDR2 from the germline V gene are SGHRS and YFSETQ. The sample consisted of peripheral blood, taken in the first trimester of pregnancy. This TCR came from a female donor in good health, enrolled as a control in a pregnancy study. The chain couples TRBV5-1 to TRBJ1-2; unclear D gene. The CDR3 sequence: CASSLASEGYTF. CDR3 nucleotide sequence: TGCGCCAGCAGCTTGGCCTCAGAAGGCTACACCTTC.